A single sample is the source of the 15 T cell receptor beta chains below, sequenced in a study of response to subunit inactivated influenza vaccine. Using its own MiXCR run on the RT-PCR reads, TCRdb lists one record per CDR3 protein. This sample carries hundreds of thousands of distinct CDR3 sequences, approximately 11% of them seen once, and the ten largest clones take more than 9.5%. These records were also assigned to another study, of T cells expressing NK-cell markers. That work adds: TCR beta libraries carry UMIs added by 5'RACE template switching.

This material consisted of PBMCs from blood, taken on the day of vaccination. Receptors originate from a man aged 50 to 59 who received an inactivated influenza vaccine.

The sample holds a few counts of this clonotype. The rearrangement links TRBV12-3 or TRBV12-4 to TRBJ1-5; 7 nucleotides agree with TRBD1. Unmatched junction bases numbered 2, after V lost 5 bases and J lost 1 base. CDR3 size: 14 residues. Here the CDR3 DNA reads TGTGCCAGCAGTGACAGGGTAAGCAATCAGCCCCAGCATTTT. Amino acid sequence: CASSDRVSNQPQHF.

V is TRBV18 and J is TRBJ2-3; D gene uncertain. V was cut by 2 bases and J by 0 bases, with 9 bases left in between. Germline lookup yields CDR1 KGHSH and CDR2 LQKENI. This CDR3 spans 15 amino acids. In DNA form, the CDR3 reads TGTGCCAGCTCACCAACGTCCGTTAGCACAGATACGCAGTATTTT. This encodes CASSPTSVSTDTQYF.

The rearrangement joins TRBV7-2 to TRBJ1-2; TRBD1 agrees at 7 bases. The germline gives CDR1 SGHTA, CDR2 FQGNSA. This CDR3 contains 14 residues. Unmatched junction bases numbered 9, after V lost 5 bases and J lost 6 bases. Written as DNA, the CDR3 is TGTGCCAGCAGCCCGTCGACAGGGATGAATGGCTACACCTTC. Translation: CASSPSTGMNGYTF.

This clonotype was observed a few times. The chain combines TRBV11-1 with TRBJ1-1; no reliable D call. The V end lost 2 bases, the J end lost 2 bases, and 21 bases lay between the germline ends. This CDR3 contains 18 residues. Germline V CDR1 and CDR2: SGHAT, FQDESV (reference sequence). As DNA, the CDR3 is TGTGCCAGCAGCTTAAACTTAGCCAGACGGAAATACAACACTGAAGCTTTCTTT. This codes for CASSLNLARRKYNTEAFF.

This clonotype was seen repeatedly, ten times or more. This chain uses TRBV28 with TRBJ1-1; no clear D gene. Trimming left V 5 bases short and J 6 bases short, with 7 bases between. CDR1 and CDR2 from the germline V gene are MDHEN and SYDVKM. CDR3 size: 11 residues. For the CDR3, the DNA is TGTGCCAGCAGTGGGCCGGCTGAAGCTTTCTTT. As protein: CASSGPAEAFF.

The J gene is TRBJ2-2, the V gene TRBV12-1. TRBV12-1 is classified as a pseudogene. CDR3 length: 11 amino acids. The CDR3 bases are TGTGCCAGCCGGTATCACGGGGAGCTGTTTTTT. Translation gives CASRYHGELFF.

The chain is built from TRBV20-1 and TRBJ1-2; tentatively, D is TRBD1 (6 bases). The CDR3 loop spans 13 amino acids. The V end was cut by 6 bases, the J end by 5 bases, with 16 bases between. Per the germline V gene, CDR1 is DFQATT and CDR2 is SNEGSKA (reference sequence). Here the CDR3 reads CSAGGGFVYGYTF. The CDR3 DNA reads TGCAGTGCAGGAGGGGGTTTTGTATATGGCTACACCTTC.

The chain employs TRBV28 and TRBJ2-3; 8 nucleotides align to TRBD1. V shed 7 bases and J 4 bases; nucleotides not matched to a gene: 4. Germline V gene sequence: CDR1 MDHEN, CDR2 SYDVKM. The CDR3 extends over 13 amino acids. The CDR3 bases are TGTGCCAGCAACGGACAGGGAGCAGATACGCAGTATTTT. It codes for CASNGQGADTQYF.

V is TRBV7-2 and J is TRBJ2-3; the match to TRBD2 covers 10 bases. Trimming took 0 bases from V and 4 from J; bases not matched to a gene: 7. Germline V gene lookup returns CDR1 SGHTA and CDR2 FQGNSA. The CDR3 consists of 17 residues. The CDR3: CASSLAASGSGADTQYF. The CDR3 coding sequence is TGTGCCAGCAGCTTAGCGGCTAGCGGGAGTGGAGCAGATACGCAGTATTTT.

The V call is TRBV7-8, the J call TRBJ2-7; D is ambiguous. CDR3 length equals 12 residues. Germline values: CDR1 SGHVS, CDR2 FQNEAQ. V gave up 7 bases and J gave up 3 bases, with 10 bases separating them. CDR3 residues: CASKTGFYEQYF. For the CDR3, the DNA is TGTGCCAGCAAAACCGGTTTCTACGAGCAGTACTTC.

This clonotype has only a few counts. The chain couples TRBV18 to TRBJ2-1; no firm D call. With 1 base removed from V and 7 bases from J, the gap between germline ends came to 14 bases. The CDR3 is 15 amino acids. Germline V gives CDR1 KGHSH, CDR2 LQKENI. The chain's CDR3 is CASSPRENSPNEQFF. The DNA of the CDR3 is TGTGCCAGCTCACCACGAGAGAACAGTCCAAATGAGCAGTTCTTC.

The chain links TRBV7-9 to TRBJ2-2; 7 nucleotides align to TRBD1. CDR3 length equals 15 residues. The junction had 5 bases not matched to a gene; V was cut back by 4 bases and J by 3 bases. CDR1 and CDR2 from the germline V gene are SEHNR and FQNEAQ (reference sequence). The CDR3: CASSSRDRDTGELFF. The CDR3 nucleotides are TGTGCCAGCAGCTCCCGGGACAGAGACACCGGGGAGCTGTTTTTT.

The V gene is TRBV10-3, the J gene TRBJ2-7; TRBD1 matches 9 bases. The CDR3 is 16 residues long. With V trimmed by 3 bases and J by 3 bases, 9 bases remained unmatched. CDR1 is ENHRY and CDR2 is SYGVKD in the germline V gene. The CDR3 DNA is TGTGCCATCAGTGACCCTTCGACAGGGGGAGACTACGAGCAGTACTTC. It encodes CAISDPSTGGDYEQYF.

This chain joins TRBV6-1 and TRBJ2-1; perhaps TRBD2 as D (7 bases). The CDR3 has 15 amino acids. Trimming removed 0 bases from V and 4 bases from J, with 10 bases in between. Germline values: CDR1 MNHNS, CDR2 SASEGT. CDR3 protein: CASSEAGGPYNEQFF. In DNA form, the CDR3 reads TGTGCCAGCAGTGAAGCGGGGGGGCCGTACAATGAGCAGTTCTTC.

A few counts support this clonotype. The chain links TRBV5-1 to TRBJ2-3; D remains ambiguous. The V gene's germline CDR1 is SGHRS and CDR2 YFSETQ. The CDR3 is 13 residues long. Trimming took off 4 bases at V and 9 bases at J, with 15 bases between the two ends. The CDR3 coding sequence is TGCGCCAGCAGCCTGACAAGTTTTGGAACGCAGTATTTT. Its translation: CASSLTSFGTQYF.